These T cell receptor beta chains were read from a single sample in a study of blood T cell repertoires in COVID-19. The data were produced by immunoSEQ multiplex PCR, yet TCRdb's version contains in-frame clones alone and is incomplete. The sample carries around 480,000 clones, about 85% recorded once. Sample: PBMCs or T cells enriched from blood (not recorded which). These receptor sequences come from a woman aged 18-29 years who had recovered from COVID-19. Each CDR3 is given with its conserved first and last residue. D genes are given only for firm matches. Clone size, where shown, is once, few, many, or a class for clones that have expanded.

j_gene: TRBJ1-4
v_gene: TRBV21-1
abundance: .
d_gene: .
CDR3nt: TGTGCCAGCAGCAAACCCCGGGACAGGGCTGAAAAACTGTTTTTT
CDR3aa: CASSKPRDRAEKLFF

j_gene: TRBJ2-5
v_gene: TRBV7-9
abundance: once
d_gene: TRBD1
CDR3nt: TGTGCCAGCAGCTACGGACAGGGGAGTAGCTTCCGGAAGACCCAGTACTTC
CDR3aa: CASSYGQGSSFRKTQYF

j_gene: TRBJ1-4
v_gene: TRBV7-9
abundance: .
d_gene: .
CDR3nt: TGTGCCAGCAATCGCGGGGAGAATGAAAAACTGTTTTTT
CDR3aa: CASNRGENEKLFF

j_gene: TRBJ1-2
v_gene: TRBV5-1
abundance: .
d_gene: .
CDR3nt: TGCGCCAGCAGCCCTGAAGGGGGTAGCTACTATGGCTACACCTTC
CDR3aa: CASSPEGGSYYGYTF

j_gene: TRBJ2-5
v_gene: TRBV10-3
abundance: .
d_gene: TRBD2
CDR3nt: TGTGCCATCAAGCGGGGGGACCCAATGGAAGAGACCCAGTACTTC
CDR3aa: CAIKRGDPMEETQYF

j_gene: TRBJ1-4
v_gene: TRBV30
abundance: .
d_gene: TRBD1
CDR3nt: TGTGCCTGGAGTTTTTTGGACAGGGGATCTGAAAAACTGTTTTTT
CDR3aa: CAWSFLDRGSEKLFF

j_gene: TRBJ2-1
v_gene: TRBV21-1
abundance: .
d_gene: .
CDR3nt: TGTGCCAGCAGCAAAAGGCGACAGGCCCTCCTTACCTACAATGAGCAGTTCTTC
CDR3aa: CASSKRRQALLTYNEQFF

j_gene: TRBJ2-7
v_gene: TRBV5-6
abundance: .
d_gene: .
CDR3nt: TGTGCCAGCAGCCCACAAGGGGTCTACGAGCAGTACTTC
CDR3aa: CASSPQGVYEQYF

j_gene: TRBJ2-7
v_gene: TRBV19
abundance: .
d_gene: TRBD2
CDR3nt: TGTGCCAGTAGTATGCGCCCTAGCGGGGAGAGCTCCTACGAGCAGTACTTC
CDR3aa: CASSMRPSGESSYEQYF

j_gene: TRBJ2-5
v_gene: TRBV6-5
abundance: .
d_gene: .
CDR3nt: TGTGCCAGCACCCGTGACATATCGGAGACCCAGTACTTC
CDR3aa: CASTRDISETQYF

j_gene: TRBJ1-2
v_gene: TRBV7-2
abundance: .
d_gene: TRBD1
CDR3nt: TGTGCCAGCAGCCTCCCCCGCCGACAGGGGAACTATGGCTACACCTTC
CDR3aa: CASSLPRRQGNYGYTF

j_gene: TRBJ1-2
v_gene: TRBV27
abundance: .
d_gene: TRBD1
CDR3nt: TGTGCCAGCAGCTCTGCCGGGACAGGGAATGGCTACACCTTC
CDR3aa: CASSSAGTGNGYTF

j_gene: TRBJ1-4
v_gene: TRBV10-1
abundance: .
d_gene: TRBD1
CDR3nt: TGCGCCAGCATTCAAACAGGGGGAGGGCGAGAAAAACTGTTTTTT
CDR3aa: CASIQTGGGREKLFF

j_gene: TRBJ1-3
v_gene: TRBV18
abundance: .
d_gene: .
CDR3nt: TGTGCCAGCTCACCAATGAGGAGCTCTGGAAACACCATATATTTT
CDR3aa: CASSPMRSSGNTIYF

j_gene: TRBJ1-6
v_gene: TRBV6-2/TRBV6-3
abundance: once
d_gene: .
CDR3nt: TGTGCCAGCAGTCCAGACGCGCCGGGGAATTCACCCCTCCACTTT
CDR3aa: CASSPDAPGNSPLHF

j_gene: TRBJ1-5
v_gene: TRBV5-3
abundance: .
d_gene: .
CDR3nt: TGTGCCAGAAGCCAAGGAGGGAGGGTGGAGTCCCGTCCCGAACATCCCCAGCATTTT
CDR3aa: CARSQGGRVESRPEHPQHF

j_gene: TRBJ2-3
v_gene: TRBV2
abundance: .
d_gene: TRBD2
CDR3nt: TGTGCCAGCAGTGTCCAGCGGGGGGACACAGATACGCAGTATTTT
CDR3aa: CASSVQRGDTDTQYF

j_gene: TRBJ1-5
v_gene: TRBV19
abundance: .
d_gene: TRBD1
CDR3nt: TGTGCCAGTAGTCAACGCCGGGACAGGGGGCTGAATGGTAATCAGCCCCAGCATTTT
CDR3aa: CASSQRRDRGLNGNQPQHF

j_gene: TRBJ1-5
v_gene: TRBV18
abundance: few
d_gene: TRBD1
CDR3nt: TGTGCCAGCTCACTCTCTCAGGACAGGGTGGGTCAGCCCCAGCATTTT
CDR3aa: CASSLSQDRVGQPQHF

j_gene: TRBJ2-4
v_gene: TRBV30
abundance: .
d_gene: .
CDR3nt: TGTGCCTGGGCCGGACTAGCCAAAAACATTCAGTACTTC
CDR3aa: CAWAGLAKNIQYF

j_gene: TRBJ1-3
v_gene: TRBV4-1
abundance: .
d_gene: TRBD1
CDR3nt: TGCGCCAGCAGCAGCAGGACAGGGGGTAGTGGAAACACCATATATTTT
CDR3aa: CASSSRTGGSGNTIYF

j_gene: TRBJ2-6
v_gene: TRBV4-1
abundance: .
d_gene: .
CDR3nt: TGCGCCAGCAGCCAAAAAATCAGGGTCACTAAATCTGGGGCCAACGTCCTGACTTTC
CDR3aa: CASSQKIRVTKSGANVLTF

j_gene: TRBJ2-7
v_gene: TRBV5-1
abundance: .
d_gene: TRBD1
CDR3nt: TGCGCCAGCAGCTTGGGACAGGGGGCGTACGAGCAGTACTTC
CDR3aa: CASSLGQGAYEQYF

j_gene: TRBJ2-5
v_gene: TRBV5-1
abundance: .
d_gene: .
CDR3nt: TGCGCCAGCAGCGGTACAACTAGTCCGGGGGAGACCCAGTACTTC
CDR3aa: CASSGTTSPGETQYF

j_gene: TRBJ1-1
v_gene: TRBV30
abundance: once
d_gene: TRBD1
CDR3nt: TGTGCCTGGACTTGGGCAGGGGGGACTGAAGCTTTCTTT
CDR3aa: CAWTWAGGTEAFF

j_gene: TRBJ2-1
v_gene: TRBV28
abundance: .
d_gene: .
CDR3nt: TGTGCCAGCAGTTTTCCCGTTCAGGGTTCAGAGCAGTTCTTC
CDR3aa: CASSFPVQGSEQFF

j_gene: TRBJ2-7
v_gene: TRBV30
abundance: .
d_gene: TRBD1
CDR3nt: TGTGCCTGGAGTAACTTTAAGGGGGCAGTTGGTCCCTACGAGCAGTACTTC
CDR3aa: CAWSNFKGAVGPYEQYF

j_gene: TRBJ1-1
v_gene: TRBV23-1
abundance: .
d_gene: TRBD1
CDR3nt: TGCGCCAGCAGTCAATCGAGGGGTTCTGGACAGGGGGTCAACACTGAAGCTTTCTTT
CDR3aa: CASSQSRGSGQGVNTEAFF

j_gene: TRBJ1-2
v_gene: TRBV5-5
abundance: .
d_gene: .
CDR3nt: TGTGCCAGCAGCTTTTTAGCGCGTAATCTTAACTATGGCTACACCTTC
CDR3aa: CASSFLARNLNYGYTF

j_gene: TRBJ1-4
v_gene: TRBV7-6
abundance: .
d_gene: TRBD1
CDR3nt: TGTGCCAGCAGCCCTCCGCGGACAGGGGGTGAAAAACTGTTTTTT
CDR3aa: CASSPPRTGGEKLFF

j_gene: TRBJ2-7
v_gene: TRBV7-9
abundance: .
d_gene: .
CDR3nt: TGTGCCAGCAGCTTAGGAGGTGCGGCCTACGAGCAGTACTTC
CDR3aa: CASSLGGAAYEQYF

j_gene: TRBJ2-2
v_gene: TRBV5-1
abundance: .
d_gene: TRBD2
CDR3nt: TGCGCCAGCAGCTTGGCCAAGACTAGCGAACACACCGGGGAGCTGTTTTTT
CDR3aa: CASSLAKTSEHTGELFF

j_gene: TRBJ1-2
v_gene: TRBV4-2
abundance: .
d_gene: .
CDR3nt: TGTGCCAGCAGCCTGGGGCGGGGGGAGGCCTATGGCTACACCTTC
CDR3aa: CASSLGRGEAYGYTF

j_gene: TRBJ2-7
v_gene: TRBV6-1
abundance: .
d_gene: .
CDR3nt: TGTGCCAGCAGTGAATGGAGGGGCTCCTACGAGCAGTACTTC
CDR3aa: CASSEWRGSYEQYF

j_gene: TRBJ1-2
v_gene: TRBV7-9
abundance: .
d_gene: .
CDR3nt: TGTGCCAGCAGCCTAGGCACAGTTAACTATGGCTACACCTTC
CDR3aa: CASSLGTVNYGYTF

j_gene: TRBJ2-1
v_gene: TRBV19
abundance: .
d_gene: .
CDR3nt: TGTGCCAGTACCACCGGGACTTCTGTCTACAATGAGCAGTTCTTC
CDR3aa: CASTTGTSVYNEQFF

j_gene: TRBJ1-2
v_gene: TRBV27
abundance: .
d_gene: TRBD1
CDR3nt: TGTGCCAGCAGTTTCCCCCGGGCAGGGGGCCTCTATGGCTACACCTTC
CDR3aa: CASSFPRAGGLYGYTF

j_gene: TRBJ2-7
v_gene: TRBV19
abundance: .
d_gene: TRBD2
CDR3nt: TGTGCCAGTAGTGCCGGGACTAGCGTCTCCTACGAGCAGTACTTC
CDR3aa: CASSAGTSVSYEQYF